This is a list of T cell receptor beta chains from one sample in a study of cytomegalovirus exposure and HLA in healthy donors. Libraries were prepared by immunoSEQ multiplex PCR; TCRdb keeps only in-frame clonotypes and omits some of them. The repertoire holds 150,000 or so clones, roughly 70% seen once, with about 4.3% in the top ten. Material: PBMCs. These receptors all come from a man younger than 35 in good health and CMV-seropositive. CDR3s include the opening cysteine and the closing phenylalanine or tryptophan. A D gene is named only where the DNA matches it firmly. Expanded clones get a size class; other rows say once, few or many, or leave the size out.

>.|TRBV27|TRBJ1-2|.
TGTGCCAGCAGGGGTTTTAGGGGATTTTATGGCTACACCTTC
CASRGFRGFYGYTF
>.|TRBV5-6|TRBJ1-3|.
TGTGCCAGCAGCCCTTTGGGGGGGATCGTCGGAAACACCATATATTTT
CASSPLGGIVGNTIYF
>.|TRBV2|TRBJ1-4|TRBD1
TGTGCCACATCAACGGCAGGGGGATACGAAAAACTGTTTTTT
CATSTAGGYEKLFF
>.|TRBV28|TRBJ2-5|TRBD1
TGTGCCAGCAGTACCTCGGGACAGGGTATGCAAGAGACCCAGTACTTC
CASSTSGQGMQETQYF
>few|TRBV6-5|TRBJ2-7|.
TGTGCCAGCAGTCGAATCGGGACAACCTACGAGCAGTACTTC
CASSRIGTTYEQYF
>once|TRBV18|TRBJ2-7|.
TGTGCCAGCTCCCGCGTCGAGGAAGGCGAGCAGTACTTC
CASSRVEEGEQYF
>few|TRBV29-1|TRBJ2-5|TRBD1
TGCAGCGTTGAGACAGGGGGCCAAGAGACCCAGTACTTC
CSVETGGQETQYF
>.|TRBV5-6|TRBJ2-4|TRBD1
TGTGCCAGCAGCTTACAGGGGCTAGCCAAAAACATTCAGTACTTC
CASSLQGLAKNIQYF
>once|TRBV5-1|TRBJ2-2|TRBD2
TGCGCCAGCACCACGGGAGGGGGCACCGGGGAGCTGTTTTTT
CASTTGGGTGELFF
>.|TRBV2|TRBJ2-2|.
TGTGCCAGCAGTCCTATGCTGGACACCGGGGAGCTGTTTTTT
CASSPMLDTGELFF
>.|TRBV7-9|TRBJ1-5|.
TGTGCCAGCAGCTTGAGTGGCAATCAGCCCCAGCATTTT
CASSLSGNQPQHF
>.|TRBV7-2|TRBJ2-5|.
TGTGCCAGCAGCTCCTATCCCGCCAGGGTCGGAGAGACCCAGTACTTC
CASSSYPARVGETQYF
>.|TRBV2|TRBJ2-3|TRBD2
TGTGCCAGCATCCCGGGACTAGCGGGGGGGGGCACAGATACGCAGTATTTT
CASIPGLAGGGTDTQYF
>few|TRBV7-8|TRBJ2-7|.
TGTGCCAGCAGCTTATTACTGGGGCCCTACGAGCAGTACTTC
CASSLLLGPYEQYF
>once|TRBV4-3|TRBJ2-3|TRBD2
TGCGCCAGCAGCCAAGCTGTGCCTATAGCGGGACTCACAGATACGCAGTATTTT
CASSQAVPIAGLTDTQYF
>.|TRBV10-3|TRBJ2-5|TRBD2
TGTGCCATCAGCGACGGACTAGCGGGATCAGGTGAGCAGTACTTC
CAISDGLAGSGEQYF
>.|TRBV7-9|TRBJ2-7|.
TGTGCCAGCAGCCCGAGCGAGAGTACCAGCGAGCAGTACTTC
CASSPSESTSEQYF
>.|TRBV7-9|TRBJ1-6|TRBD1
TGTGCCAGCAGCTTAGGATCGCCGGGACAGTATAATTCACCCCTCCACTTT
CASSLGSPGQYNSPLHF
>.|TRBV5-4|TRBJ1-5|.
TGTGCCAGCAGCCCCATCCCTCCGGGGTTCAATCAGCCCCAGCATTTT
CASSPIPPGFNQPQHF
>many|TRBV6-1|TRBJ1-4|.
TGTGCCAGCAAAAGGACAGAGAACAATGAAAAACTGTTTTTT
CASKRTENNEKLFF
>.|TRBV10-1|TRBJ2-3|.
TGCGCCAGCAGTGAGTCAGACGGGGTCGGAGATACGCAGTATTTT
CASSESDGVGDTQYF
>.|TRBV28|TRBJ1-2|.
TGTGCCAGCACCCCGGGGGGAACCTATGGCTACACCTTC
CASTPGGTYGYTF
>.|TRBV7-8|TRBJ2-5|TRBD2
TGTGCCAGCAGCTTTACGTTAGCGGGAGGCAGAGAGACCCAGTACTTC
CASSFTLAGGRETQYF
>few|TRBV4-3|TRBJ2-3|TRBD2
TGCGCCAGCAGCCAAGTTACTAGCGGGAGAGCGGATACGCAGTATTTT
CASSQVTSGRADTQYF
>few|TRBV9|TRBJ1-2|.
TGTGCCAGCACCCTTGGGGCTTATGGCTACACCTTC
CASTLGAYGYTF
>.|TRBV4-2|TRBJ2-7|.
TGTGCCAGCAGCCAAGTGGGAAACAGGAAAGTCTACGAGCAGTACTTC
CASSQVGNRKVYEQYF
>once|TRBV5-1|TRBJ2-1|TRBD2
TGCGCCAGCAGCCCCGGGACTACCAACAATGAGCAGTTCTTC
CASSPGTTNNEQFF
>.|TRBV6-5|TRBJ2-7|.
TGTGCCAGCAGTTACGGACAGACCTCCTACGAGCAGTACTTC
CASSYGQTSYEQYF
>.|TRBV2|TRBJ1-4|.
TGTGCCAGCAGTACGGACAGATGGAATGAAAAACTGTTTTTT
CASSTDRWNEKLFF
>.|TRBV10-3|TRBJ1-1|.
TGTGCCATCACCTCACAGGGTGGCACTGAAGCTTTCTTT
CAITSQGGTEAFF
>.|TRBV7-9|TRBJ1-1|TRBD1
TGTGCCAGCAGCCCGCCGGGACAGGGGCGCGGTGAAGCTTTCTTT
CASSPPGQGRGEAFF
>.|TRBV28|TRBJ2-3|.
TGTGCCAGCAGTTCGGACAGCTTTGGGGATACGCAGTATTTT
CASSSDSFGDTQYF
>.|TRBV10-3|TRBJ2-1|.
TGTGCCATCAGGCGGGACGGGAGCTCCTACAATGAGCAGTTCTTC
CAIRRDGSSYNEQFF
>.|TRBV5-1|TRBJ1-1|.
TGCGCCAGCAGCCGTTCCAGGGTCAGGGACACTGAAGCTTTCTTT
CASSRSRVRDTEAFF
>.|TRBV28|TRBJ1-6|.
TGTGCCAGCAGGTCTTACGGGAGGGGCTCCTATAATTCACCCCTCCACTTT
CASRSYGRGSYNSPLHF
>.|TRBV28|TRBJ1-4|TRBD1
TGTGCCAGCAGTCCCCCGACAGGGGGCGGAAAACTGTTTTTT
CASSPPTGGGKLFF
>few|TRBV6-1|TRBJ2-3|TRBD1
TGTGCCAGCAGCCGACAGGGGAGTACAGATACGCAGTATTTT
CASSRQGSTDTQYF
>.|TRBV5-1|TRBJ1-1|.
TGCGCCAGCAGCTTGGAGCACAGGATTAACACTGAAGCTTTCTTT
CASSLEHRINTEAFF